These 30 T cell receptor beta chains share one sample of origin, sequenced in a study of technical replicates of blood from a handful of donors (dated by TCRdb to the late 2010s). The library relied on the immunoSEQ multiplex PCR assay. Not all clones reach the TCRdb copy of this immuneACCESS table, which keeps in-frame sequences only. Checked studies attribute under half of the gap to unresolved V genes and leave the rest unexplained. The sample has some 80,000 clones on record, approximately 96% of them singletons. The ten largest clonotypes hold about 0.37% of the sample. The source material was T cells isolated from PBMCs. These receptors were taken from a human donor in good health.

V gene TRBV27 combines with J gene TRBJ1-2; 8 nucleotides align to TRBD1. Trimming at V came to 2 bases and at J to 7 bases, leaving 6 bases not matched to a gene. The CDR3 runs to 14 residues. Germline V lookup: CDR1 MNHEY, CDR2 SMNVEV (reference sequence). CDR3: CASSLSAGGSGYTF. DNA for the CDR3: TGTGCCAGCAGTTTAAGTGCAGGGGGCAGTGGCTACACCTTC.

The chain combines TRBV19 with TRBJ1-1; D ambiguous. V lost 6 bases, J lost 5 bases, and 7 bases lay in between. The CDR3 sequence is 11 residues long. CDR1 is LNHDA, CDR2 SQIVND, per germline (reference sequence). CDR3 nucleotides: TGTGCCAGTAGGTATATGACTGAAGCTTTCTTT. The encoded protein is CASRYMTEAFF.

The V gene is TRBV7-6, the J gene TRBJ2-5; D is undetermined. The CDR3 sequence is 14 residues long. Germline CDR1 and CDR2: SGHVS and FNYEAQ. V was clipped by 3 bases and J by 4 bases, with 12 bases between them. The DNA of the CDR3 is TGTGCCAGCAGCTTTCTAGAGATATTAGAGACCCAGTACTTC. Amino acids: CASSFLEILETQYF.

The chain employs TRBV28 and TRBJ2-5; the D is unclear. CDR3 length: 12 amino acids. Germline V gives CDR1 MDHEN, CDR2 SYDVKM. With 3 bases removed from V and 4 bases from J, the gap between germline ends came to 6 bases. CDR3 sequence reads: CASSFRRETQYF. The DNA for the CDR3 is TGTGCCAGCAGTTTTCGGAGAGAGACCCAGTACTTC. Combining the CDR3 with reference TRBV28 and TRBJ2-5 gives the whole variable domain DVKVTQSSRYLVKRTGEKVFLECVQDMDHENMFWYRQDPGLGLRLIYFSYDVKMKEKGDIPEGYSVSREKKERFSLILESASTNQTSMYLCASSFRRETQYFGPGTRLLVL.

This chain links TRBV4-1 with TRBJ2-3; possible D gene TRBD1, 5 bases. The CDR3 contains 15 residues. V lost 0 bases to trimming and J lost 1 base, with 8 bases between them. CDR1 MGHRA and CDR2 YSYEKL come from the germline V gene. The CDR3 protein is CASSQELRGTDTQYF. The CDR3 DNA reads as TGCGCCAGCAGCCAAGAGCTCAGGGGCACAGATACGCAGTATTTT.

The V and J genes are TRBV19 and TRBJ1-5, with D unresolved. V lost 6 bases, J lost 4 bases, and 13 bases lay in between. The CDR3 is made up of 14 amino acids. Germline V gene lookup returns CDR1 LNHDA and CDR2 SQIVND (reference sequence). CDR3 amino acids: CASSGGAVNQPQHF. The CDR3, as DNA: TGTGCCAGTAGCGGCGGAGCCGTTAATCAGCCCCAGCATTTT.

This chain links TRBV2 with TRBJ2-7; 8 nucleotides match TRBD2. This CDR3 contains 14 residues. V dropped 2 bases and J dropped 4; count of bases not matched to a gene: 4. Germline-derived CDR1 and CDR2 are SNHLY and FYNNEI. CDR3: CASSERSSGYEQYF. Written as DNA, the CDR3 is TGTGCCAGCAGTGAACGCTCTAGCGGGTACGAGCAGTACTTC. Combining the CDR3 with reference TRBV2 and TRBJ2-7 gives the whole variable domain EPEVTQTPSHQVTQMGQEVILRCVPISNHLYFYWYRQILGQKVEFLVSFYNNEISEKSEIFDDQFSVERPDGSNFTLKIRSTKLEDSAMYFCASSERSSGYEQYFGPGTRLTVT.

This chain connects TRBV7-9 to TRBJ2-1; 10 nucleotides agree with TRBD2. CDR1 and CDR2 (germline): SEHNR, FQNEAQ (reference sequence). Trimming at V came to 4 bases and at J to 4 bases, leaving 4 bases not matched to a gene. The CDR3 runs 15 residues. The CDR3 spells CASSYKREGYNEQFF. CDR3 coding DNA: TGTGCCAGCAGCTACAAGCGGGAGGGGTACAATGAGCAGTTCTTC.

For this clone: The junction and the germline gene differ at one end; a read error may be behind it. V and J are TRBV7-7 and TRBJ2-7; TRBD2 aligns across 10 bases. Germline V gene sequence: CDR1 SSHAT, CDR2 FNYEAQ (reference sequence). The CDR3 spans 15 residues. The CDR3 nucleotides read TGTGCTAGCAGCGTACTAGCGGGACCTTCCTACGAGCAGTACTTC. It specifies CASSVLAGPSYEQYF.

The chain carries TRBV7-8 and TRBJ2-7; D might be TRBD1 (6 bases). The V end was cut by 1 base, the J end by 1 base, with 11 bases between. CDR3 length: 15 amino acids. CDR1 SGHVS and CDR2 FQNEAQ come from the germline V gene. The CDR3 is CASSLVLTGSYEQYF. Here the CDR3 DNA reads TGTGCCAGCAGCTTAGTATTGACAGGTTCCTACGAGCAGTACTTC. The whole variable domain, filled in from reference TRBV7-8 and TRBJ2-7, reads GAGVSQSPRYKVAKRGQDVALRCDPISGHVSLFWYQQALGQGPEFLTYFQNEAQLDKSGLPSDRFFAERPEGSVSTLKIQRTQQEDSAVYLCASSLVLTGSYEQYFGPGTRLTVT.

The chain is built from TRBV19 and TRBJ2-7, with TRBD2 matching over 13 bases. The V segment lost 6 bases and the J segment 3 bases; nucleotides outside the gene matches: 5. This CDR3 is built from 15 residues. Per germline, CDR1 LNHDA and CDR2 SQIVND (reference sequence). CDR3 nucleotides: TGTGCCAGTAGCCGGACTAGCGGGAGTATCTACGAGCAGTACTTC. Translating gives CASSRTSGSIYEQYF.

The CDR3 region is CASSVGHLYEQYF. CDR3 nucleotide sequence: TGTGCCAGCAGCGTGGGACACCTCTACGAGCAGTACTTC. This chain connects TRBV19 to TRBJ2-7; D is possibly TRBD1 (6 bases). Per germline, CDR1 LNHDA and CDR2 SQIVND (reference sequence). Trimming stripped 9 bases from V and 3 bases from J, with 15 bases between. The CDR3 runs 13 residues.

The chain combines TRBV7-9 with TRBJ2-7; weak D call: TRBD1 (6 bases). The V gene's germline CDR1 is SEHNR and CDR2 FQNEAQ (reference sequence). With 2 bases removed from V and 2 bases from J, the gap between germline ends came to 16 bases. CDR3 length: 16 amino acids. CDR3 sequence reads: CASSLQGQMGPYEQYF. CDR3 nucleotide sequence: TGTGCCAGCAGCTTACAGGGACAAATGGGCCCCTACGAGCAGTACTTC.

The chain links TRBV10-3 to TRBJ2-7, with 12 bases lining up with TRBD1. The CDR3 sequence is 14 residues long. The J segment lost 3 bases and the V segment lost 11 bases, leaving 8 bases of the junction unmatched. CDR1 is ENHRY and CDR2 is SYGVKD in the germline V gene. The CDR3 bases are TGTGCCTCCGGGACAGGGGGCGATCTCTACGAGCAGTACTTC. As protein: CASGTGGDLYEQYF.

This rearrangement joins TRBV30 to TRBJ2-3; TRBD2 matches 9 bases. V trimming: 0 bases; J trimming: 4 bases; junction bases outside the gene matches: 5. Germline-derived CDR1 and CDR2 are GTSNPN and SVGIG (reference sequence). The CDR3 spans 15 residues. DNA for the CDR3: TGTGCCTGGAGTGTCTTTGCGGGAGGGCCAGATACGCAGTATTTT. This codes for CAWSVFAGGPDTQYF.

This clone was detected only once. The chain couples TRBV10-3 to TRBJ2-5, with D possibly matching TRBD1 (5 bases). The CDR3 spans 13 residues. Germline CDR1 ENHRY, CDR2 SYGVKD. Trimming took 4 bases from V and 4 from J, leaving 10 bases between them. This CDR3 is CAISGAGRETQYF. The CDR3 DNA follows: TGTGCCATCAGTGGGGCAGGGCGAGAGACCCAGTACTTC.

The chain combines TRBV25-1 with TRBJ1-2; possible D gene TRBD1, 6 bases. The CDR3 extends over 13 amino acids. V lost 9 bases to trimming and J lost 7 bases, with 18 bases between them. Per germline, CDR1 MGHDK and CDR2 SYGVNS. CDR3 sequence (DNA): TGTGCCAGTAGGGACGCCGGACAGTCTGGCTACACCTTC. Translated, it gives CASRDAGQSGYTF.

The V gene is TRBV6-1, the J gene TRBJ2-3, with a weak D call TRBD2 (7 bases). V was trimmed by 0 bases and J by 2 bases, leaving 15 bases between them. This CDR3 has 17 residues. Germline CDR1 reads MNHNS; CDR2 reads SASEGT. The CDR3 is CASSEAGGAWATDTQYF. CDR3 coding DNA: TGTGCCAGCAGTGAAGCTGGGGGGGCTTGGGCCACAGATACGCAGTATTTT.

The CDR3 sequence is CASRNTGKAGNTIYF. The CDR3, as DNA: TGTGCCAGCAGAAATACAGGGAAAGCCGGAAACACCATATATTTT. V is TRBV6-1 and J is TRBJ1-3, with D perhaps TRBD1 (6 bases). The V gene's germline CDR1 is MNHNS and CDR2 SASEGT. This CDR3 has 15 residues. V was pared by 6 bases and J by 4 bases, with 16 bases between.

The chain carries TRBV27 and TRBJ2-7, with a possible D match to TRBD1 (5 bases). Trimming cost V 2 bases and J 4 bases, with 15 bases left between them. The V gene's germline CDR1 is MNHEY and CDR2 SMNVEV (reference sequence). The CDR3 covers 15 residues. CDR3 coding DNA: TGTGCCAGCAGTTTACTACCTCCTGACAGATACGAGCAGTACTTC. As protein: CASSLLPPDRYEQYF.

V gene TRBV11-2 combines with J gene TRBJ2-5; D is ambiguous. Germline CDR1 is SGHAT and CDR2 is FQNNGV. V was clipped by 2 bases and J by 4 bases, with 8 bases between them. The CDR3 has 13 amino acids. In DNA, the CDR3 is TGTGCCAGCAGCTTATCGGGTAGAGAGACCCAGTACTTC. Its translation is CASSLSGRETQYF.

The chain couples TRBV29-1 to TRBJ2-6; D gene ambiguous. Per the germline V gene, CDR1 is SQVTM and CDR2 is ANQGSEA. Trimming took 8 bases from V and 1 from J, leaving 9 bases between them. CDR3 size: 13 residues. The DNA of the CDR3 is TGCAGCTTTAGTGTGTCTGGGGCCAACGTCCTGACTTTC. Its protein product is CSFSVSGANVLTF.

V is TRBV7-9 and J is TRBJ2-1, with TRBD2 matching over 8 bases. V was pared by 1 base and J by 5 bases, with 13 bases of the junction left unmatched. The CDR3 sequence is 18 residues long. Germline CDR1 is SEHNR and CDR2 is FQNEAQ (reference sequence). The CDR3, as DNA: TGTGCCAGCAGCTTAGGTAGTTGGCGGGGGGCGTTCGACAATGAGCAGTTCTTC. It translates to CASSLGSWRGAFDNEQFF.

This chain joins TRBV27 and TRBJ2-7; TRBD1 matches 9 bases. The germline CDR1 and CDR2 sequences are MNHEY and SMNVEV (reference sequence). J lost 7 bases, V lost 9 bases, and 10 bases had no gene match. The CDR3 spans 13 residues. CDR3 amino acids: CARPTGGSTEQYF. CDR3 DNA sequence: TGTGCCAGACCGACAGGGGGTAGTACTGAGCAGTACTTC.

The V call is TRBV6-5, the J call TRBJ2-7; a possible D gene is TRBD2 (5 bases). V shed 6 bases and J shed 5 bases, with 8 bases lying between them. The CDR3 loop spans 11 amino acids. Germline assignment: CDR1 MNHEY and CDR2 SVGAGI. The CDR3 loop reads CASSLADEQYF. CDR3 nucleotides: TGTGCCAGCAGCCTAGCAGACGAGCAGTACTTC.

The chain uses TRBV25-1 and TRBJ2-3; D is unclear. CDR1 and CDR2 (germline): MGHDK, SYGVNS. V gave up 2 bases and J gave up 5 bases, with 11 bases separating them. The CDR3 is 14 residues long. The CDR3 sequence: CASSEPSTGDTQYF. As DNA, the CDR3 is TGTGCCAGCAGTGAACCCTCTACCGGAGATACGCAGTATTTT.

The gene calls are TRBV30 and TRBJ1-6; TRBD1 is a possible D gene (6 bases). Germline V gives CDR1 GTSNPN, CDR2 SVGIG (reference sequence). V lost 7 bases, J lost 6 bases, and 19 bases lay in between. This CDR3 spans 15 amino acids. The CDR3 loop reads CAFRPGTFGNSPLHF. CDR3 bases: TGTGCCTTCAGACCCGGGACATTCGGTAATTCACCCCTCCACTTT.

V and J are TRBV5-1 and TRBJ1-2; 7 nucleotides match TRBD1. This CDR3 spans 13 amino acids. Trimming cost V 2 bases and J 8 bases; bases outside gene matches: 6. CDR1 and CDR2 (germline): SGHRS, YFSETQ. The CDR3 protein is CASSLSTGEGYTF. The CDR3 region has the DNA TGCGCCAGCAGCTTATCAACAGGGGAGGGCTACACCTTC. Looking up the rest from reference TRBV5-1 and TRBJ1-2 gives the full variable domain: KAGVTQTPRYLIKTRGQQVTLSCSPISGHRSVSWYQQTPGQGLQFLFEYFSETQRNKGNFPGRFSGRQFSNSRSEMNVSTLELGDSALYLCASSLSTGEGYTFGSGTRLTVV.

The CDR3 spells CASKDRGLTEAFF. CDR3 coding DNA: TGTGCCAGTAAGGACAGGGGGCTCACTGAAGCTTTCTTT. The chain employs TRBV6-5 and TRBJ1-1; 11 nucleotides agree with TRBD1. The CDR3 has 13 residues. CDR1 is MNHEY and CDR2 is SVGAGI in the germline V gene. Losses at the gene ends were 9 bases for V and 4 bases for J; bases not matched to a gene: 4.

The chain has TRBV29-1 and TRBJ2-7; D is possibly TRBD2 (6 bases). V lost 3 bases, J lost 3 bases, and 12 bases lay in between. Germline V gene sequence: CDR1 SQVTM, CDR2 ANQGSEA. The CDR3 sequence is 13 residues long. The CDR3 DNA follows: TGCAGCGTTGATGGGGGAGGTATCTACGAGCAGTACTTC. It encodes CSVDGGGIYEQYF.